This T cell receptor (beta chain) was sequenced during a study of B cell selection in AIRE deficiency. Study-wide findings and caveats: Tconv and Treg cells from AIRE-deficient patients resembled healthy donors in TCRBV usage, CDR3 length and diversity. Healthy Tconv contained approximately 37% of shared healthy Treg sequences; only TCRbeta sequenced.

The CDR3 contains 13 residues. With 3 bases removed from V and 1 base from J, the gap between germline ends came to 6 bases. Per germline, CDR1 SEHNR and CDR2 FQNEAQ (reference sequence). Assay used: immunoSEQ multiplex PCR; TCRdb lists only in-frame clones, some missing. The sample lists some 19,000 clones, almost 97% seen once, with approximately 0.31% in the top ten. Conventional CD4 T cells were sorted as CD4+CD127+ cells. Concerning this clone itself: Its antigen is still unknown.

The sequence came from a human donor with AIRE deficiency. The chain is built from TRBV7-9 and TRBJ1-1; D unresolved. The sample consisted of conventional CD4+ T cells sorted from PBMCs. CDR3 region: CASSFVENTEAFF. CDR3 DNA sequence: TGTGCCAGCAGCTTCGTAGAGAACACTGAAGCTTTCTTT.